This TCR beta chain derives from a study of cytomegalovirus exposure and HLA in healthy donors. Study-wide results and caveats: Cytomegalovirus-associated TCR beta chains were listed, numbering some 170. High specificity and sensitivity for cytomegalovirus status were reported for the classifier.

Details on this clone: Its target is unknown.

The germline V gene encodes CDR1 SEHNR and CDR2 FQNEAQ (reference sequence). This CDR3 region has 14 residues. V lost 7 bases, J lost 6 bases, and 10 bases stayed unmatched. Only in-frame clones appear in the TCRdb table, and some are missing; sequencing was by immunoSEQ multiplex PCR. This table holds fewer than 130,000 clones, roughly 88% found once. The V and J genes are TRBV7-9 and TRBJ2-3; TRBD2 matches at 7 bases. The sequenced sample consisted of PBMCs. The clonotype was recovered from a woman under 40 in good health and CMV-seropositive. The CDR3 region has the DNA TGTGCCAGCAACCTGGGGCGGGAGAGGGATACGCAGTATTTT. Amino acid sequence: CASNLGRERDTQYF.